This T cell receptor (beta chain) is from a study of blood T cells in healthy people across ages. Germline CDR1 reads SGDLS; CDR2 reads YYNGEE. The CDR3 is 15 amino acids. Sample-barcoded 5' priming and a J-beta primer mix drove a second PCR of 7 to 11 cycles. A single record per CDR3 protein comes from TCRdb applying MiXCR to the 5' RACE reads. The data show 750,000 to 1,000,000 distinct CDR3 sequences, around 29% seen once. This sample also appeared in a second study, on T cells of mothers and their children.

The TCR sequence derives from a woman in her 40s in good health. The rearrangement links TRBV9 to TRBJ2-1, with a tentative D call TRBD2 (6 bases). The J call may be mistaken, given a closer DNA end match to TRBJ2-7. The sequenced sample consisted of blood. The CDR3 protein is CASTISGLAYNEQYF. The CDR3 DNA sequence: TGTGCCAGCACCATCAGCGGGTTAGCCTACAATGAGCAGTACTTC.